One and the same sample provided the 29 T cell receptor beta chains below, sequenced in a study of cytomegalovirus exposure and HLA in healthy donors. It was with 60 Vbeta and 13 Jbeta primers that the PCR ran. Method: immunoSEQ multiplex PCR; TCRdb's copy keeps in-frame clones and lacks some. Of roughly 100,000 clones in the sample, approximately 64% were seen once. The sample comprised PBMCs. The receptors were gathered from a human donor in good health.

The rearrangement uses TRBV30 and TRBJ2-2, with a weak D call TRBD2 (6 bases). The CDR3 is made up of 15 amino acids. Trimming removed 2 bases from V and 4 bases from J, with 14 bases in between. The V gene's germline CDR1 is GTSNPN and CDR2 SVGIG (reference sequence). The CDR3 DNA sequence: TGTGCCTGGAGTAACGAACTAGCCTCCACCGGGGAGCTGTTTTTT. Its translation is CAWSNELASTGELFF.

V gene TRBV18 combines with J gene TRBJ2-2; 12 bases are a match to TRBD2. CDR3 size: 15 residues. V lost 5 bases and J lost 6; bases outside the gene matches: 4. The germline CDR1 and CDR2 sequences are KGHSH and LQKENI. CDR3 protein: CASSGLAGRSGELFF. Written as DNA, the CDR3 is TGTGCCAGCTCAGGACTAGCGGGAAGGTCCGGGGAGCTGTTTTTT.

The sample holds a few counts of this clone. V usage is TRBV7-3 and J usage is TRBJ1-3; D is ambiguous. Germline V gene data show CDR1 as SGHTA and CDR2 as FQGTGA. Trimming removed 2 bases at V and 0 bases at J, with 8 bases between. The CDR3 sequence is 15 residues long. DNA for the CDR3: TGTGCCAGCAGCTTAGGCCGAAGCTCTGGAAACACCATATATTTT. Its translation: CASSLGRSSGNTIYF.

The chain has TRBV2 and TRBJ1-2; D is possibly TRBD1 (5 bases). Trimming removed 4 bases from V and 2 bases from J, with 11 bases in between. CDR1 and CDR2 from the germline V gene are SNHLY and FYNNEI. The CDR3 loop spans 14 amino acids. The CDR3 protein is CASSVQVGNYGYTF. CDR3 coding DNA: TGTGCCAGCAGTGTACAGGTTGGGAACTATGGCTACACCTTC.

This clone has a single count. The CDR3 region has the DNA TGTGCCAGCAGCTTAGGGCAGGTTCGCCTGCAAGAGACCCAGTACTTC. Residues: CASSLGQVRLQETQYF. The V and J genes are TRBV7-9 and TRBJ2-5, with D uncertain. CDR1 is SEHNR, CDR2 FQNEAQ, per germline (reference sequence). The CDR3 runs 16 residues. With 1 base removed from V and 2 bases from J, the gap between germline ends came to 14 bases. The full variable domain, rest sourced from reference TRBV7-9 and TRBJ2-5, is DTGVSQNPRHKITKRGQNVTFRCDPISEHNRLYWYRQTLGQGPEFLTYFQNEAQLEKSRLLSDRFSAERPKGSFSTLEIQRTEQGDSAMYLCASSLGQVRLQETQYFGPGTRLLVL.

Notes on this clone: Other DNA sequences of this sample code for an identical CDR3. The genes are TRBV18 and TRBJ2-7; D is unresolved. With 3 bases removed from V and 0 bases from J, the gap between germline ends came to 3 bases. The V gene's germline CDR1 is KGHSH and CDR2 LQKENI. The length of the CDR3 is 12 residues. DNA of the CDR3: TGTGCCAGCTCACCGAGCTCCTACGAGCAGTACTTC. Translation: CASSPSSYEQYF.

CDR3 coding DNA: TGTGCCTGGAGTAAAACCCGGACAGGGGACAGCAATCAGCCCCAGCATTTT. It encodes CAWSKTRTGDSNQPQHF. The V and J genes are TRBV30 and TRBJ1-5; 9 bases line up with TRBD1. The CDR3 length is 17 residues. V dropped 2 bases and J dropped 1; count of bases not matched to a gene: 9. Germline values: CDR1 GTSNPN, CDR2 SVGIG (reference sequence).

This rearrangement joins TRBV28 to TRBJ1-2, with a possible D match to TRBD1 (6 bases). Per germline, CDR1 MDHEN and CDR2 SYDVKM. The CDR3 loop spans 14 amino acids. V shed 1 base and J shed 8 bases, with 14 bases lying between them. The CDR3 DNA is TGTGCCAGCAGTTTATTTGGGGGGGCGTACGGCTACACCTTC. This gives the protein CASSLFGGAYGYTF.

The sample holds a few counts of this clone. This chain connects TRBV7-9 to TRBJ2-2; 7 bases agree with TRBD1. Germline V gene lookup returns CDR1 SEHNR and CDR2 FQNEAQ (reference sequence). V dropped 6 bases and J dropped 6; count of bases not matched to a gene: 7. The CDR3 is made up of 14 amino acids. CDR3 in amino acids: CASRADDRAGELFF. The CDR3 nucleotides read TGTGCCAGCAGGGCCGACGACAGGGCCGGGGAGCTGTTTTTT.

The rearrangement links TRBV19 to TRBJ2-7, with 11 bases fitting TRBD2. This CDR3 is built from 15 residues. Germline V lookup: CDR1 LNHDA, CDR2 SQIVND (reference sequence). V was clipped by 4 bases and J by 4 bases; unmatched bases: 6. CDR3 sequence: CASSTTGTSGYEQYF. In DNA, the CDR3 is TGTGCCAGTAGTACCACCGGGACTAGCGGTTACGAGCAGTACTTC.

This rearrangement joins TRBV12-5 to TRBJ2-2, with 9 bases identical to TRBD1. The CDR3 has 15 amino acids. The ends lost 4 bases at V and 6 bases at J; junction bases unmatched: 6. Germline-derived CDR1 and CDR2 are LGHNT and FRNRAP. DNA of the CDR3: TGTGCTAGTGGTTACGGGACAGGGTTAGCCGGGGAGCTGTTTTTT. This gives the protein CASGYGTGLAGELFF.

The chain uses TRBV15 and TRBJ1-1; 7 bases align to TRBD1. The CDR3 spans 15 residues. Trimming took 0 bases from V and 5 from J; bases not matched to a gene: 6. The germline CDR1 and CDR2 sequences are LNHNV and YYDKDF (reference sequence). The DNA for the CDR3 is TGTGCCACCAGCAGAGAGACAGGGTTGTCGACTGAAGCTTTCTTT. Translating gives CATSRETGLSTEAFF.

The V and J genes are TRBV5-6 and TRBJ1-4; TRBD1 is a possible D gene (5 bases). The CDR3 consists of 15 residues. Germline values: CDR1 SGHDT, CDR2 YYEEEE. V was clipped by 4 bases and J by 7 bases, with 17 bases between them. The CDR3 reads CASSRYGGGREKLFF. DNA of the CDR3: TGTGCCAGCAGCCGTTATGGGGGAGGACGTGAAAAACTGTTTTTT.

The genes are TRBV6-1 and TRBJ1-5; TRBD1 matches 7 bases. The CDR3 contains 13 residues. Germline values: CDR1 MNHNS, CDR2 SASEGT. CDR3 protein: CGTGTAGNQPQHF. CDR3 DNA: TGTGGCACCGGGACAGCAGGCAATCAGCCCCAGCATTTT.

The chain couples TRBV9 to TRBJ1-2; D perhaps matches TRBD1 (6 bases). Germline-derived CDR1 and CDR2 are SGDLS and YYNGEE. The CDR3 has 17 residues. V lost 3 bases and J 7 bases, leaving 25 bases between the germline ends. The CDR3 loop is CASSARSLQGRGAGYTF. The CDR3 DNA reads as TGTGCCAGCAGCGCGAGGAGTTTACAGGGAAGGGGCGCTGGCTACACCTTC. The variable domain in full, with the rest retrieved from reference TRBV9 and TRBJ1-2, is DSGVTQTPKHLITATGQRVTLRCSPRSGDLSVYWYQQSLDQGLQFLIQYYNGEERAKGNILERFSAQQFPDLHSELNLSSLELGDSALYFCASSARSLQGRGAGYTFGSGTRLTVV.

V and J are TRBV5-5 and TRBJ2-1; possible D gene TRBD2, 6 bases. CDR1 and CDR2 from the germline V gene are SGHKS and YYEKEE (reference sequence). There are 13 residues in the CDR3. With 3 bases removed from V and 6 bases from J, the gap between germline ends came to 10 bases. The CDR3: CASSSLSGNEQFF. The CDR3 coding sequence is TGTGCCAGCAGCTCCCTTAGCGGCAATGAGCAGTTCTTC.

The V gene is TRBV7-2, the J gene TRBJ2-2; a weak D match, TRBD1 (6 bases). There are 18 residues in the CDR3. Germline CDR1 is SGHTA and CDR2 is FQGNSA. The ends were cut back, 1 base at V and 5 bases at J, with 20 bases in the middle. CDR3 DNA: TGTGCCAGCAGCTTAGACACAGGGAGAATGCATCTGACCGGGGAGCTGTTTTTT. It is translated as CASSLDTGRMHLTGELFF.

In DNA form, the CDR3 reads TGTGCCAGCAGTTTGTCGGACAGGGTCGACGAGCAGTACTTC. This gives the protein CASSLSDRVDEQYF. The chain joins TRBV28 to TRBJ2-7; 8 bases fit TRBD1. The trim removed 3 bases at V and 5 bases at J, leaving 6 bases unmatched. The CDR3 consists of 14 residues. Per germline, CDR1 MDHEN and CDR2 SYDVKM.

J is TRBJ2-3 and V is TRBV6-1; TRBD2 might be the D (6 bases). This CDR3 comprises 15 residues. Trimming removed 6 bases from V and 4 bases from J, with 17 bases in between. Germline V lookup: CDR1 MNHNS, CDR2 SASEGT. The CDR3 protein is CASSLRDSLADTQYF. The CDR3 DNA sequence: TGTGCCAGCAGCCTCCGGGACTCCCTCGCAGATACGCAGTATTTT.

The chain couples TRBV19 to TRBJ2-2; maybe TRBD2 (5 bases). V was trimmed by 3 bases and J by 6 bases, leaving 8 bases between them. Germline V gene lookup returns CDR1 LNHDA and CDR2 SQIVND (reference sequence). This CDR3 is built from 13 residues. CDR3 coding DNA: TGTGCCAGTAGTATCCGGGGTGCCGGGGAGCTGTTTTTT. Translation: CASSIRGAGELFF.

The chain combines TRBV19 with TRBJ1-1; TRBD1 aligns across 8 bases. The CDR3 length is 14 residues. Germline V lookup: CDR1 LNHDA, CDR2 SQIVND (reference sequence). The V segment lost 3 bases and the J segment 5 bases; nucleotides outside the gene matches: 5. As DNA, the CDR3 is TGTGCCAGTAGTATTGGACAGGGCCGGACTGAAGCTTTCTTT. Amino acid sequence: CASSIGQGRTEAFF.

The chain links TRBV30 to TRBJ2-7, with D maybe TRBD2 (5 bases). Trimming stripped 3 bases from V and 5 bases from J, with 14 bases between. The CDR3 covers 13 residues. Germline V gives CDR1 GTSNPN, CDR2 SVGIG (reference sequence). In DNA form, the CDR3 reads TGTGCCTGGAGGTCCCCGGGGTCCGACGAGCAGTACTTC. It translates to CAWRSPGSDEQYF. The variable domain in full, completed from reference TRBV30 and TRBJ2-7, reads SQTIHQWPATLVQPVGSPLSLECTVEGTSNPNLYWYRQAAGRGLQLLFYSVGIGQISSEVPQNLSASRPQDRQFILSSKKLLLSDSGFYLCAWRSPGSDEQYFGPGTRLTVT.

This chain uses TRBV11-2 with TRBJ2-7, with D hard to call. V was trimmed by 1 base and J by 3 bases, leaving 10 bases between them. The CDR3 has 14 amino acids. From germline, CDR1 is SGHAT and CDR2 FQNNGV. The CDR3 region has the DNA TGTGCCAGCAGCTTAGCTACCCCCCTCTACGAGCAGTACTTC. Translation gives CASSLATPLYEQYF.

V usage is TRBV19 and J usage is TRBJ1-1; TRBD1 matches at 9 bases. The CDR3 contains 14 residues. The junction had 3 bases not matched to a gene; V was cut back by 5 bases and J by 2 bases. Germline assignment: CDR1 LNHDA and CDR2 SQIVND (reference sequence). CDR3 in DNA: TGTGCCAGTAGTTGGGGACAGGGAAACACTGAAGCTTTCTTT. Residues: CASSWGQGNTEAFF.

The chain carries TRBV5-1 and TRBJ2-7, with 8 bases fitting TRBD2. Looked up from germline, CDR1 is SGHRS and CDR2 is YFSETQ. This CDR3 is built from 15 residues. V trimming: 3 bases; J trimming: 0 bases; junction bases outside the gene matches: 5. In nucleotides, the CDR3 is TGCGCCAGCAGCTCAGGACTAGCTTTCTCCTACGAGCAGTACTTC. This sequence encodes CASSSGLAFSYEQYF.

V is TRBV7-9 and J is TRBJ1-1; TRBD1 matches 9 bases. Per germline, CDR1 SEHNR and CDR2 FQNEAQ (reference sequence). This CDR3 region has 18 residues. J was trimmed by 1 base and V by 5 bases; bases with no gene match: 14. CDR3 loop: CASSVEGATQGANTEAFF. DNA of the CDR3: TGTGCCAGCAGCGTAGAGGGGGCTACACAGGGGGCGAACACTGAAGCTTTCTTT.

The chain uses TRBV7-6 and TRBJ2-5; D is possibly TRBD1 (6 bases). Germline CDR1 and CDR2: SGHVS and FNYEAQ. The CDR3 covers 13 residues. The CDR3 reads CAVRTEKQETQYF. CDR3 DNA: TGTGCGGTTCGGACAGAAAAACAAGAGACCCAGTACTTC. Filled out from reference TRBV7-6 and TRBJ2-5, the complete variable domain reads GAGVSQSPRYKVTKRGQDVALRCDPISGHVSLYWYRQALGQGPEFLTYFNYEAQQDKSGLPNDRFSAERPEGSISTLTIQRTEQRDSAMYRCAVRTEKQETQYFGPGTRLLVL.

This clone was counted a single time. V is TRBV6-6 and J is TRBJ2-1; 8 nucleotides align to TRBD1. The junction had 13 bases not matched to a gene; V was cut back by 5 bases and J by 7 bases. The CDR3 loop spans 16 amino acids. Germline CDR1 is MNHNY and CDR2 is SVGAGI (reference sequence). The CDR3 nucleotides are TGTGCCAGCAGTCCCCTCCCCGACAGGGGACATAATGAGCAGTTCTTC. Residues: CASSPLPDRGHNEQFF.

The chain recombines TRBV27 with TRBJ2-2, with no clear D. CDR3 length: 14 amino acids. Germline V gene data show CDR1 as MNHEY and CDR2 as SMNVEV (reference sequence). Trimming pared 0 bases from V and 6 bases from J, leaving 8 bases between. In nucleotides, the CDR3 is TGTGCCAGCAGTTTATCGCGTCCCTCCGGGGAGCTGTTTTTT. It is translated as CASSLSRPSGELFF.